Detailed here is one T cell receptor (beta chain). What it binds is not known. The table came from immunoSEQ multiplex PCR; TCRdb's copy has only in-frame clones and leaves some out. The sample includes over 130,000 clones, around 95% of them seen just once. Germline CDR1 reads MNHEY; CDR2 reads SMNVEV (reference sequence). This CDR3 region has 15 residues. The ends were cut back, 3 bases at V and 7 bases at J, with 16 bases in the middle. The sample is drawn from a study of T cell responses to AZD1222 COVID-19 vaccine. Points from the study as a whole: White British donors predominated, females outnumbered males, and clonal diversity was possibly underestimated.

This rearrangement joins TRBV27 to TRBJ2-1; the D gene is possibly TRBD1 (6 bases). This sequence was found in an adult in good health. This sample comprised peripheral blood, obtained on day 0 of AZD1222 vaccination. For the CDR3, the DNA is TGTGCCAGCAGTTTTACCGGGCGACAGGCGAATGAGCAGTTCTTC. Residues: CASSFTGRQANEQFF.